The clone carrying this T cell receptor (beta chain) was counted a few times. The time point is: pre-sensitization, week 0. Sample treatment: therapeutic diphenylcyclopropenone sensitization with weekly scalp DPC. Donation of samples came from alopecia patients who were 18 to 70 years old and suitable for DPC. The library attached unique molecular identifiers to individual cDNA molecules. One entry per CDR3 protein, called by TCRdb with MiXCR from the RACE reads. The sample contains 62,000 or so distinct CDR3 sequences, over 9.5% of which appear only once. The data are from a study of human T cells and chemical hapten exposure. The ends were cut back, 8 bases at V and 1 base at J, with 14 bases in the middle. The CDR3 spans 14 residues. Looked up from germline, CDR1 is SGHTA and CDR2 is FQGNSA.

The origin of this receptor is a woman in her fifties or sixties with alopecia areata. Some clones in this sample may be carry-over from other donors' samples. The starting material was whole blood, obtained in connection with sensitization to the hapten diphenylcyclopropenone (DPC). The V gene is TRBV7-2, the J gene TRBJ1-1; weak D call: TRBD1 (6 bases). In nucleotides, the CDR3 is TGTGCCAGCTCACGGACAGCGACGAACACTGAAGCTTTCTTT. It codes for CASSRTATNTEAFF.